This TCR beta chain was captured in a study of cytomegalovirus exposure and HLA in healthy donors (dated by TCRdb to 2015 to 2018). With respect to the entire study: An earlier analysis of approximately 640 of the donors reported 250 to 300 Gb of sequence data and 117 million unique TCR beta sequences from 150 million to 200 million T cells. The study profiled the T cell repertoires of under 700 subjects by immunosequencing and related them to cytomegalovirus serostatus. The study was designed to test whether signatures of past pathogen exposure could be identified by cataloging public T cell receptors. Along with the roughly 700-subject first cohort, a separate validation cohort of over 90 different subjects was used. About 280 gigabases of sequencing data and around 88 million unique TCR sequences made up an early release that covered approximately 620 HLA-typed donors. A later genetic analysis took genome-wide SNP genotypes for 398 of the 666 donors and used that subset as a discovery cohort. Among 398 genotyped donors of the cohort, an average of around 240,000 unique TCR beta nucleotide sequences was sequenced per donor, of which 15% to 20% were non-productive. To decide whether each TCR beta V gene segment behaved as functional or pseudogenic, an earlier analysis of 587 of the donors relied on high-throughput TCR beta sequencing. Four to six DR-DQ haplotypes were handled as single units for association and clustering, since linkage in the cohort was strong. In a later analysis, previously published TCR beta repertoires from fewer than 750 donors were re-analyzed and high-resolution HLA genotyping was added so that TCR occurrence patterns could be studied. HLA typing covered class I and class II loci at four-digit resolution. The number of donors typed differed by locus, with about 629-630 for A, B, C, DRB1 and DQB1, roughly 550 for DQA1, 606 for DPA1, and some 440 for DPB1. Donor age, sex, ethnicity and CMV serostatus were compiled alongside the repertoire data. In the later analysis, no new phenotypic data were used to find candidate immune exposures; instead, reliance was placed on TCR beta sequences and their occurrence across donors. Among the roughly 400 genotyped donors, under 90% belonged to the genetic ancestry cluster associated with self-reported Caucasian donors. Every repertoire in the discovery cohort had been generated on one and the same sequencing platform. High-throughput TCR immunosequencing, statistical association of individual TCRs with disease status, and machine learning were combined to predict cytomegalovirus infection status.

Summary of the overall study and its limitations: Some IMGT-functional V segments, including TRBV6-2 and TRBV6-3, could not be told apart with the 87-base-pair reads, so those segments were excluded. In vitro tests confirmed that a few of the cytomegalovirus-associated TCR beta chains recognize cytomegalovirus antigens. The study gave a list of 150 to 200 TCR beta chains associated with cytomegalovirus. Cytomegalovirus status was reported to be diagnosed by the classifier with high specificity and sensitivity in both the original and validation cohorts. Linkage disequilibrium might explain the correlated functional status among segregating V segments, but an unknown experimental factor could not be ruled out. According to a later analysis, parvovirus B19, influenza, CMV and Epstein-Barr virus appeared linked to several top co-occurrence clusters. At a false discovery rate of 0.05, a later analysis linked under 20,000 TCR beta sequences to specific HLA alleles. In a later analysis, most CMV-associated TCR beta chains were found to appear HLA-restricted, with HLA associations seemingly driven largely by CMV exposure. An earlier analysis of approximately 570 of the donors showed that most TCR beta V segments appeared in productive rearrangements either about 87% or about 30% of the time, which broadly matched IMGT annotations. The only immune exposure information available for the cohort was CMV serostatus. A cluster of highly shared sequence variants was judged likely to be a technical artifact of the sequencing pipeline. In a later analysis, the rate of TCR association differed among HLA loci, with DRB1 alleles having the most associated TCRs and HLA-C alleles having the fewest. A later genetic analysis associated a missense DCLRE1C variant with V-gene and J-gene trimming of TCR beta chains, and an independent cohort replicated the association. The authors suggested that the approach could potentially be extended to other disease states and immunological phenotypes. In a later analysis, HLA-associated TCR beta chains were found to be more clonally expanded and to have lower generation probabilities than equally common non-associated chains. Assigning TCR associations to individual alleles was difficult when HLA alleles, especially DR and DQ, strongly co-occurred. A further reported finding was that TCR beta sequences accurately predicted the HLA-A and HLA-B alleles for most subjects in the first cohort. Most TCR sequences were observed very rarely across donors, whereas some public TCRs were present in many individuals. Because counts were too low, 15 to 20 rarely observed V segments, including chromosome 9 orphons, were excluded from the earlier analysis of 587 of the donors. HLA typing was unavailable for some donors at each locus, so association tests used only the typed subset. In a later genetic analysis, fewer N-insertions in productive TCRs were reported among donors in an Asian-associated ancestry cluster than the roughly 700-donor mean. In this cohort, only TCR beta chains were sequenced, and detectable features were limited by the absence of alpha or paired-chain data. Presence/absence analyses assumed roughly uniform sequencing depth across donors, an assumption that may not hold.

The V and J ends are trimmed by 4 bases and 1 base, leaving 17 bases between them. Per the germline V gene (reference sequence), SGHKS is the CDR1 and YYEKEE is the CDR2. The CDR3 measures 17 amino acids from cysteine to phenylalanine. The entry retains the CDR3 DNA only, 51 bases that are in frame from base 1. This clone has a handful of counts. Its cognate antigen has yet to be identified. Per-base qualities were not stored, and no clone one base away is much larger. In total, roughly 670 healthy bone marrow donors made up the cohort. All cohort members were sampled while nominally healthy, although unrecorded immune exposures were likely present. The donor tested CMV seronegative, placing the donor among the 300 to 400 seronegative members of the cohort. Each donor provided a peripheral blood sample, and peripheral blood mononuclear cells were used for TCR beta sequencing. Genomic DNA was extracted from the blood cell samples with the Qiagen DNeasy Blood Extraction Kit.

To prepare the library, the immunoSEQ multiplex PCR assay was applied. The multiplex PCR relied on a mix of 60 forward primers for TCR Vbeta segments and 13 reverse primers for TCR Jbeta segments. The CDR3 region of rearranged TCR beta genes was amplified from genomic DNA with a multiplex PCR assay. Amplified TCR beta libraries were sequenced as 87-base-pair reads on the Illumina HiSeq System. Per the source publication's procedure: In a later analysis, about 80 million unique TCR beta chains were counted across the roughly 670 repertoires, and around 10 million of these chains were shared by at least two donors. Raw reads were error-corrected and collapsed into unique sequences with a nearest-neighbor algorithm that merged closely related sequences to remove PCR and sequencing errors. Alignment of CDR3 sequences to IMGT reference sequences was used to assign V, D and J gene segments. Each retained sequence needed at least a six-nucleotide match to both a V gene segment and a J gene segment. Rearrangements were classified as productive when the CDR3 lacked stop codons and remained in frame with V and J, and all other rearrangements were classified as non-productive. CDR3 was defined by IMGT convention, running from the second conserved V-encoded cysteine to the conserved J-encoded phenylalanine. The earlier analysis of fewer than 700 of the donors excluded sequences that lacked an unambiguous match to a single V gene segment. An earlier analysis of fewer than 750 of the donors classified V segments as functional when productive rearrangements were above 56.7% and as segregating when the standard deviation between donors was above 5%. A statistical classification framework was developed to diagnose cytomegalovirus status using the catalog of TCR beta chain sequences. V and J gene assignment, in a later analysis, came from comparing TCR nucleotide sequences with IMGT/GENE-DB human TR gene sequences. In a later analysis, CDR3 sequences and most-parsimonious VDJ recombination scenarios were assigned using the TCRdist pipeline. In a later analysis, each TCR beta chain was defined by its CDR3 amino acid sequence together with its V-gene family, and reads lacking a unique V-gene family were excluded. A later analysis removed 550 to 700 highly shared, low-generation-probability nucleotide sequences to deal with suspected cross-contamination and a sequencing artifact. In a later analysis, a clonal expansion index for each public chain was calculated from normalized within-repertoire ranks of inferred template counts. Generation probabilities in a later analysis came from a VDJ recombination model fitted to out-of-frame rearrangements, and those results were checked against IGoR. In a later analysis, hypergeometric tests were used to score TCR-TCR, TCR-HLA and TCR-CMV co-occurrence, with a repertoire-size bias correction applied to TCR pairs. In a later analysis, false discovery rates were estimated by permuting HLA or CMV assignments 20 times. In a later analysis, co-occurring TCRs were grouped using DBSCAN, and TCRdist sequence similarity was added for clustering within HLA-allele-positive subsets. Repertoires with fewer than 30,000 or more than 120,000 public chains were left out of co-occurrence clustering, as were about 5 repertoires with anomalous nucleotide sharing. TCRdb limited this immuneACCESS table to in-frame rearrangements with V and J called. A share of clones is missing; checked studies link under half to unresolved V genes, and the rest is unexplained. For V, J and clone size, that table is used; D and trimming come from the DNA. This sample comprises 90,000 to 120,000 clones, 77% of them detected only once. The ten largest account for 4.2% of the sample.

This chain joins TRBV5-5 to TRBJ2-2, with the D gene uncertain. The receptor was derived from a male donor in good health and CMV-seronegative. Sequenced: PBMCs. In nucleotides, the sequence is TGTGCCAGCAGCCCGTTGCCCCTCCAGGTGAACACCGGGGAGCTGTTTTTT. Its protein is CASSPLPLQVNTGELFF. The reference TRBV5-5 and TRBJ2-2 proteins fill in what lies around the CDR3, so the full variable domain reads DAGVTQSPTHLIKTRGQQVTLRCSPISGHKSVSWYQQVLGQGPQFIFQYYEKEERGRGNFPDRFSARQFPNYSSELNVNALLLGDSALYLCASSPLPLQVNTGELFFGEGSRLTVL.